Listed here are 15 T cell receptor beta chains from one sample, sequenced in a study of T cell repertoires in cytomegalovirus infection. TCRdb recomputed calls from the reads with MiXCR, one row per CDR3 protein. There are some 940,000 distinct CDR3 sequences in the sample; 31% occur only once, and more than 12% lies in the top ten. For these receptors, no antigen is known. Source: cultured CD8+ T cells from PBMCs, taken from culture after CMV antigen stimulation. These TCRs come from a human donor in good health (CMV status not recorded). Some clones in this sample may be carry-over from other donors' samples.

The chain is built from TRBV4-1 and TRBJ2-5; no clear D gene. Germline CDR1 reads MGHRA; CDR2 reads YSYEKL. The CDR3 is made up of 12 amino acids. V was cut by 2 bases and J by 4 bases, with 5 bases left in between. The CDR3 DNA sequence: TGCGCCAGCAGCCAACCCCCAGAGACCCAGTACTTC. This translates into CASSQPPETQYF.

The chain joins TRBV2 to TRBJ1-1, with D unclear. Germline V lookup: CDR1 SNHLY, CDR2 FYNNEI. The CDR3 contains 14 residues. The V gene lost 3 bases and the J gene lost 0 bases, with 8 bases spanning the gap. The CDR3 bases are TGTGCCAGCAGTGATTGGCAGATGAACACTGAAGCTTTCTTT. This sequence encodes CASSDWQMNTEAFF. The full variable domain, rest sourced from reference TRBV2 and TRBJ1-1, is EPEVTQTPSHQVTQMGQEVILRCVPISNHLYFYWYRQILGQKVEFLVSFYNNEISEKSEIFDDQFSVERPDGSNFTLKIRSTKLEDSAMYFCASSDWQMNTEAFFGQGTRLTVV.

This chain links TRBV6-5 with TRBJ1-2; 7 nucleotides agree with TRBD1. Germline assignment: CDR1 MNHEY and CDR2 SVGAGI. J lost 3 bases, V lost 0 bases, and 1 base had no gene match. The CDR3 is 14 amino acids. CDR3 nucleotide sequence: TGTGCCAGCAGTTACTCCGGGACAGACTATGGCTACACCTTC. It is translated as CASSYSGTDYGYTF.

The chain is built from TRBV10-2 and TRBJ1-4; no definite D call. This CDR3 has 15 residues. Germline loops: CDR1 WSHSY, CDR2 SAAADI. V was shortened by 2 bases and J by 6 bases, with 13 bases between the two germline ends. CDR3 sequence: CASSEPAETDEKLFF. The CDR3 nucleotides read TGCGCCAGCAGTGAGCCTGCCGAGACGGATGAAAAACTGTTTTTT.

The V and J genes are TRBV7-6 and TRBJ2-3; 7 bases match TRBD1. The CDR3 runs 18 residues. CDR1 and CDR2 from the germline V gene are SGHVS and FNYEAQ. V lost 4 bases to trimming and J lost 5 bases; unmatched junction nucleotides: 18. CDR3 protein: CASSSDRDTPRGLDTQYF. Here the CDR3 DNA reads TGTGCCAGCAGCTCGGATCGGGACACACCCAGGGGGTTAGATACGCAGTATTTT.

This clonotype was seen only a few times. V usage is TRBV6-2 or TRBV6-3 and J usage is TRBJ2-1; 9 bases are a match to TRBD1. Germline loops: CDR1 MNHEY, CDR2 SVGEGT. V trimming: 0 bases; J trimming: 7 bases; junction bases outside the gene matches: 7. This CDR3 has 16 amino acids. The CDR3 loop reads CASSYSGTGKVNEQFF. CDR3 DNA: TGTGCCAGCAGTTACTCGGGGACAGGGAAGGTAAATGAGCAGTTCTTC.

Ten or more counts support this clonotype. This chain uses TRBV7-2 with TRBJ2-5; D unclear. CDR1 is SGHTA, CDR2 FQGNSA, per germline. The CDR3 length is 14 residues. The V end was cut by 5 bases, the J end by 3 bases, with 13 bases between. The CDR3 nucleotides are TGTGCCAGCAGCCCCTGGTCCCGGGAAGAGACCCAGTACTTC. This codes for CASSPWSREETQYF.

The chain links TRBV19 to TRBJ1-1, with no clear D. Germline lookup yields CDR1 LNHDA and CDR2 SQIVND (reference sequence). The V end lost 7 bases, the J end lost 0 bases, and 24 bases lay between the germline ends. The CDR3 loop spans 18 amino acids. The CDR3 DNA sequence: TGTGCCAGTACCCTACCTGGCCCAAGGTTTGGCGTGAACACTGAAGCTTTCTTT. Translation gives CASTLPGPRFGVNTEAFF. Complete variable domain (other parts from reference TRBV19 and TRBJ1-1): DGGITQSPKYLFRKEGQNVTLSCEQNLNHDAMYWYRQDPGQGLRLIYYSQIVNDFQKGDIAEGYSVSREKKESFPLTVTSAQKNPTAFYLCASTLPGPRFGVNTEAFFGQGTRLTVV.

This clonotype showed up just a few times. This rearrangement joins TRBV28 to TRBJ2-7; 9 nucleotides match TRBD1. Trimming cost V 1 base and J 4 bases; bases outside gene matches: 5. Germline CDR1 and CDR2: MDHEN and SYDVKM. This CDR3 region has 15 residues. This chain's CDR3 is CASSLSRGQGYEQYV. The CDR3 nucleotides read TGTGCCAGCAGTTTATCACGGGGACAGGGATACGAGCAGTACGTC.

This clonotype has a count of ten or more. The chain has TRBV7-9 and TRBJ1-1, with TRBD1 as a possible D gene (6 bases). CDR3 size: 14 residues. Trimming left V 1 base short and J 6 bases short, with 12 bases between. Per germline, CDR1 SEHNR and CDR2 FQNEAQ (reference sequence). The CDR3 spells CASSLGQGPPEAFF. The CDR3 DNA reads TGTGCCAGCAGCTTAGGGCAGGGGCCACCTGAAGCTTTCTTT. Variable domain in full (rest from reference TRBV7-9 and TRBJ1-1): DTGVSQNPRHKITKRGQNVTFRCDPISEHNRLYWYRQTLGQGPEFLTYFQNEAQLEKSRLLSDRFSAERPKGSFSTLEIQRTEQGDSAMYLCASSLGQGPPEAFFGQGTRLTVV.

This clonotype has a count of ten or more. This CDR3 reads CASSLDPYTGGSGNTIYF. CDR3 in DNA: TGTGCCAGCAGCTTAGATCCGTACACAGGGGGCTCTGGAAACACCATATATTTT. The V and J genes are TRBV7-2 and TRBJ1-3; 8 nucleotides align to TRBD1. CDR3 length: 18 amino acids. Germline CDR1 reads SGHTA; CDR2 reads FQGNSA. V dropped 1 base and J dropped 0; count of bases not matched to a gene: 8.

This clonotype was counted a few times. The chain recombines TRBV12-3 or TRBV12-4 with TRBJ1-5; the D gene is possibly TRBD1 (5 bases). Trimming cost V 6 bases and J 9 bases, with 18 bases left between them. This CDR3 is built from 14 residues. CDR3 protein: CASSRGAGIWPQHF. The CDR3 DNA reads TGTGCCAGCAGCCGAGGGGCAGGGATTTGGCCCCAGCATTTT.

This clonotype was observed a handful of times. CDR3 protein: CASSTTGFNTDTQYF. For the CDR3, the DNA is TGTGCCAGCAGCACGACAGGGTTTAACACAGATACGCAGTATTTT. The chain joins TRBV7-6 to TRBJ2-3; 7 nucleotides align to TRBD1. CDR3 size: 15 residues. The V and J ends lost 5 bases and 2 bases, in that order; junction bases with no gene match: 7. CDR1 is SGHVS, CDR2 FNYEAQ, per germline.

This clonotype came up many times. The CDR3 DNA follows: TGTGCCAGCAGCTTAGGTTCACCCCTCCACTTT. This sequence encodes CASSLGSPLHF. The chain employs TRBV7-2 and TRBJ1-6; D remains ambiguous. Germline lookup yields CDR1 SGHTA and CDR2 FQGNSA. V lost 1 base and J lost 9, with 1 base in between. CDR3 length: 11 residues.

V gene TRBV27 combines with J gene TRBJ2-2; possible D gene TRBD2, 5 bases. Germline-derived CDR1 and CDR2 are MNHEY and SMNVEV (reference sequence). V shed 5 bases and J shed 5 bases, with 9 bases lying between them. The CDR3 has 13 amino acids. The CDR3 bases are TGTGCCAGCAGTCAACTAGAAACCGGGGAGCTGTTTTTT. Translating it yields CASSQLETGELFF.